Each of the 12 T cell receptor beta chains below was sequenced from the same sample in a study of vaccination effects on CD4 cells after COVID-19 (dated by TCRdb to 2021 to 2024). In the ViraFEST assay, PBMC were stimulated with viral peptide pools, and TCR sequencing was then used to find antigen-specific CD4+ T cell clonotypes based on their expansion. After around ten days of culture, CD4+ T cells were isolated with the EasySep CD4+ T cell isolation kit. None of the healthy vaccine recipients had a prior SARS-CoV-2 infection, which was confirmed by nucleocapsid antibody tests that came back negative both before and after vaccination. No antigen has been identified for these receptors. Libraries were made using the immunoSEQ multiplex PCR assay. Drawn from immuneACCESS, this table holds only the in-frame rearrangements with V and J called that TCRdb kept. Clones are partly lost; checked studies trace under half to an unresolved V gene and leave the rest unexplained. Present in this sample are just under 75,000 clones, 65% to 85% of which were seen just once. 2.5% to 3% of the sample is held by the ten biggest clonotypes.

The sample was CD4+ T cells from PBMCs cultured with HCoV-NL63 spike peptides, taken before COVID-19 vaccination. What this sample's cell subset or site label stands for: HCoV-NL63 spike overlapping peptide pool stimulation. The receptors were sampled from a human donor who received a COVID-19 vaccine.

This chain connects TRBV18 to TRBJ2-1, with 12 positions matching TRBD2. This CDR3 contains 15 residues. V trimming: 2 bases; J trimming: 5 bases; junction bases outside the gene matches: 1. The germline V gene has CDR1 KGHSH and CDR2 LQKENI. CDR3 sequence: CASSPRTSGDNEQFF. In nucleotides, the CDR3 is TGTGCCAGCTCACCAAGGACTAGCGGGGACAATGAGCAGTTCTTC.

This clone was observed a single time. The chain employs TRBV6-5 and TRBJ2-1; 7 nucleotides line up with TRBD1. Germline V gives CDR1 MNHEY, CDR2 SVGAGI. J lost 4 bases, V lost 7 bases, and 10 bases had no gene match. The CDR3 spans 15 residues. The CDR3 loop reads CASKRQRGPYNEQFF. CDR3 DNA: TGTGCCAGCAAAAGACAGAGGGGGCCTTACAATGAGCAGTTCTTC.

This chain connects TRBV5-1 to TRBJ2-2; 9 bases match TRBD2. This CDR3 spans 16 amino acids. The ends lost 1 base at V and 4 bases at J; junction bases unmatched: 5. Germline-derived CDR1 and CDR2 are SGHRS and YFSETQ. CDR3 sequence (DNA): TGCGCCAGCAGCTTGACAGCGGGGGGCCCCACCGGGGAGCTGTTTTTT. It encodes CASSLTAGGPTGELFF.

The rearrangement joins TRBV5-1 to TRBJ2-2; D is tentatively TRBD1 or TRBD2 (6 bases each). The CDR3 is made up of 15 amino acids. Trimming removed 0 bases from V and 8 bases from J, with 14 bases in between. In germline, CDR1 is SGHRS, CDR2 YFSETQ. The CDR3 nucleotides are TGCGCCAGCAGCTTGGCTCCGGGGGCGGAGGGGGAGCTGTTTTTT. Its translation: CASSLAPGAEGELFF.

V is TRBV19 and J is TRBJ2-1; a possible D gene is TRBD1 (6 bases). This CDR3 is built from 15 residues. V gave up 5 bases and J gave up 6 bases, with 17 bases separating them. Per the germline V gene, CDR1 is LNHDA and CDR2 is SQIVND (reference sequence). The CDR3 DNA sequence: TGTGCCAGTAGTCAAAGGCAGGGGCGACCCAATGAGCAGTTCTTC. Translating it yields CASSQRQGRPNEQFF.

The chain uses TRBV21-1 and TRBJ1-1. TRBV21-1 is annotated as a pseudogene. The CDR3 length is 15 residues. CDR3: CASSKLRGRDTEAFF. The CDR3 DNA sequence: TGTGCCAGCAGCAAATTGAGGGGCAGGGACACTGAAGCTTTCTTT.

This clone came up a few times. This chain uses TRBV19 with TRBJ2-5; tentative D call: TRBD1 (5 bases). Trimming stripped 3 bases from V and 5 bases from J, with 13 bases between. CDR1 is LNHDA and CDR2 is SQIVND in the germline V gene (reference sequence). The CDR3 extends over 14 amino acids. In DNA form, the CDR3 reads TGTGCCAGTAGTATCAGCAGGGCTGCCGAGACCCAGTACTTC. This encodes CASSISRAAETQYF.

The chain links TRBV19 to TRBJ1-4; 7 nucleotides agree with TRBD1. Germline values: CDR1 LNHDA, CDR2 SQIVND (reference sequence). The CDR3 is 16 residues long. With V trimmed by 7 bases and J by 0 bases, 8 bases remained unmatched. CDR3 loop: CASKGQPLATNEKLFF. CDR3 coding DNA: TGTGCCAGTAAGGGACAGCCTCTGGCAACTAATGAAAAACTGTTTTTT.

This clone was seen a handful of times. The V call is TRBV6-1, the J call TRBJ1-2; D call uncertain. CDR1 and CDR2 from the germline V gene are MNHNS and SASEGT. Trimming took off 0 bases at V and 4 bases at J, with 9 bases between the two ends. CDR3 length equals 14 residues. CDR3 region: CASSEAARLYGYTF. In nucleotides, the CDR3 is TGTGCCAGCAGTGAAGCGGCGAGGCTCTATGGCTACACCTTC.

The table lists this clone with a few counts. This chain uses TRBV3-1 (or the pseudogene TRBV3-2) with TRBJ1-1; D is ambiguous. The CDR3 is 14 amino acids. V was trimmed by 5 bases and J by 0 bases, leaving 10 bases between them. Per the germline V gene, CDR1 is LGHDT and CDR2 is YNNKEL (reference sequence). CDR3 nucleotide sequence: TGTGCCAGCAGCAGAAGATTACTGAACACTGAAGCTTTCTTT. This translates into CASSRRLLNTEAFF.

In this sample, this clone turned up once. This CDR3 reads CASGGTEPIISGANVLTF. The CDR3, as DNA: TGCGCCAGCGGCGGTACGGAACCGATTATCTCTGGGGCCAACGTCCTGACTTTC. The chain couples TRBV5-1 to TRBJ2-6, with no clear D. CDR1 is SGHRS and CDR2 is YFSETQ in the germline V gene. The CDR3 extends over 18 amino acids. Trimming removed 7 bases from V and 0 bases from J, with 20 bases in between.

V and J are TRBV7-2 and TRBJ2-7; 8 nucleotides align to TRBD2. CDR3 length: 15 amino acids. Germline lookup yields CDR1 SGHTA and CDR2 FQGNSA. Losses at the gene ends were 2 bases for V and 4 bases for J; bases not matched to a gene: 7. CDR3 in DNA: TGTGCCAGCAGCTTAACGGCAGCGGGGGCTTACGAGCAGTACGTC. This sequence encodes CASSLTAAGAYEQYV.